This T cell receptor (beta chain) was captured by sequencing in a study of cytomegalovirus exposure and HLA in healthy donors. Primers: 60 Vbeta forward and 13 Jbeta reverse. Some clones are missing from TCRdb's copy, which holds only in-frame ones; the method was immunoSEQ multiplex PCR. The sample gives about 270,000 clones, roughly 70% of which show up once; around 2% is in the top ten. Findings of the study overall: A later analysis found TCR association rates differed by HLA locus, highest for DRB1 and lowest for HLA-C. The sole available immune exposure information was CMV serostatus. Specific recognition of CMV antigens was confirmed in vitro for a few chains (all CMV-associated).

The junction had 7 bases not matched to a gene; V was cut back by 2 bases and J by 6 bases. CDR1 and CDR2 from the germline V gene are SGDLS and YYNGEE. The CDR3 spans 16 residues. The count of this clone is one. Its antigen is unidentified. The chain has TRBV9 and TRBJ2-3, with TRBD2 matching 12 bases. The sample taken for sequencing was PBMCs. The clonotype was recovered from a female donor in good health and CMV-seronegative. The CDR3 sequence is CASSVLAGGGADTQYF. The CDR3 DNA reads TGTGCCAGCAGCGTCCTAGCGGGAGGGGGGGCGGATACGCAGTATTTT.